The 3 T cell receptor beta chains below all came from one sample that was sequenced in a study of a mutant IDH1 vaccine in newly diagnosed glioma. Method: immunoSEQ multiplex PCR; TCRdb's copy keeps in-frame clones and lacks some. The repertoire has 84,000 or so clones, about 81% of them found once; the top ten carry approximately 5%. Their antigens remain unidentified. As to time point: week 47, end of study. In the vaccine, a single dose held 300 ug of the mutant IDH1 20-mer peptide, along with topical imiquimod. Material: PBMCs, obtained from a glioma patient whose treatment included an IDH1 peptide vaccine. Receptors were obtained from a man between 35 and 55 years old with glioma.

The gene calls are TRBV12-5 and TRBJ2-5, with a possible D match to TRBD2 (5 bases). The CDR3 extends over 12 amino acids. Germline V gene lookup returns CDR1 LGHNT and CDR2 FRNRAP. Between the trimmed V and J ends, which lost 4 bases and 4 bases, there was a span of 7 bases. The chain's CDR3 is CASGSEGETQYF. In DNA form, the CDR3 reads TGTGCTAGTGGTTCCGAGGGAGAGACCCAGTACTTC.

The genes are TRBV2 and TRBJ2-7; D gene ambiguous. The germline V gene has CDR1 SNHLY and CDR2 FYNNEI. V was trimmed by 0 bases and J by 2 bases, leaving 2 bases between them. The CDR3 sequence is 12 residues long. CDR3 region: CASSEAAYEQYF. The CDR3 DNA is TGTGCCAGCAGTGAAGCGGCCTACGAGCAGTACTTC.

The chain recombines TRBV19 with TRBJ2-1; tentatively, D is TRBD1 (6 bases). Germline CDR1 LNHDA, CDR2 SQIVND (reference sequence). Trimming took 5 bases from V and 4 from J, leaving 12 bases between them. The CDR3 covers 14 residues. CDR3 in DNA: TGTGCCAGTAGTTTGGGACAACTATACAATGAGCAGTTCTTC. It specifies CASSLGQLYNEQFF.